A selection of T cell receptor beta chains follows, all from one sample in a study of tumor-infiltrating lymphocytes in localized non-small cell lung cancer. Libraries were prepared by immunoSEQ multiplex PCR; TCRdb keeps only in-frame clonotypes and omits some of them. Here the sample spans several thousand clones, 55% to 70% being singletons. What was sequenced was uninvolved lung tissue not adjacent to the tumor. The receptors were sampled from a human donor with non-small cell lung cancer. The conserved cysteine and the conserved F or W are not part of the CDR3 here. The order of the fields is V gene, D gene, J gene, CDR3 protein. D genes are given only for firm matches.

TRBV29-1	-	TRBJ2-1	SVALSRNEQF
TRBV11-2	-	TRBJ1-5	ASSFGQFGRNQPQH
TRBV6-5	-	TRBJ1-1	ASSSPGTEAF
TRBV4-1	-	TRBJ2-3	ASSQQGTDTQY
TRBV25-1	-	TRBJ2-7	ASSRESSYEQY
TRBV27	-	TRBJ2-5	ASSLRQHGETQY
TRBV27	-	TRBJ2-7	ASSLGPSTYEQY
TRBV5-1	TRBD2	TRBJ2-5	ASSSSGGFLETQY
TRBV11-2	-	TRBJ2-2	ASSSALAPTGELF
TRBV6-5	-	TRBJ1-1	ASSYTGRMNTEAF
TRBV6-5	TRBD1	TRBJ2-7	ASSLPGTVEQY